This T cell receptor (beta chain) was identified in a study of blood T cell repertoires in COVID-19. Whole-study context: Sites across the United States, Italy and Spain contributed samples from acute and convalescent COVID-19. T cells, B-cell-depleted T cells, or PBMCs provided the cDNA or gDNA that served as material.

The germline CDR1 and CDR2 sequences are SGDLS and YYNGEE. V gave up 4 bases and J gave up 7 bases; unmatched junction bases: 9. This CDR3 comprises 14 residues. Libraries were prepared by immunoSEQ multiplex PCR; TCRdb keeps only in-frame clonotypes and omits some of them. Here the sample spans tens of thousands of clones, around 89% being singletons. The Seattle patients, enrolled during active infection, were followed longitudinally. The chain uses TRBV9 and TRBJ2-5, with 8 nucleotides matching TRBD1. This clonotype was sampled from a man aged 50-60 years with COVID-19, enrolled during active disease. Sequencing was performed on peripheral blood. CDR3 sequence reads: CASSPKGQEGTQYF. The CDR3 bases are TGTGCCAGCAGCCCAAAGGGACAGGAAGGGACCCAGTACTTC.